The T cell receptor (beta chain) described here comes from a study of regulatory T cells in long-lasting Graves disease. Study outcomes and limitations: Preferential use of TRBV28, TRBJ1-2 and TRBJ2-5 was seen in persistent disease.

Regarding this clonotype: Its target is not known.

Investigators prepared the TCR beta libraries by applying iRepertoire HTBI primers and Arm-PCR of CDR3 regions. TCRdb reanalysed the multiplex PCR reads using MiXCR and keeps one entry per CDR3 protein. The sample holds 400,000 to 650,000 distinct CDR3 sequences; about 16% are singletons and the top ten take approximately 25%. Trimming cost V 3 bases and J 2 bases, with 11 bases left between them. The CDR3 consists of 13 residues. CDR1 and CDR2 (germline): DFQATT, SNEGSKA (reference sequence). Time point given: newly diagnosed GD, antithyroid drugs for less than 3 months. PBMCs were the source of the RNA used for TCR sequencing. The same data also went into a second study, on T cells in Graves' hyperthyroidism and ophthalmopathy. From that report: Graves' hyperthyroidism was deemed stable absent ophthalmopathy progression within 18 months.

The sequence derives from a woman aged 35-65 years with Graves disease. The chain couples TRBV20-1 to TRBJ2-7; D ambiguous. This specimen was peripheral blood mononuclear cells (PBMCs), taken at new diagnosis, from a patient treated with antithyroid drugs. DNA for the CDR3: TGCAGTGCTAGTCTGCAGATTGCCTACGAGCAGTACTTC. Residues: CSASLQIAYEQYF.